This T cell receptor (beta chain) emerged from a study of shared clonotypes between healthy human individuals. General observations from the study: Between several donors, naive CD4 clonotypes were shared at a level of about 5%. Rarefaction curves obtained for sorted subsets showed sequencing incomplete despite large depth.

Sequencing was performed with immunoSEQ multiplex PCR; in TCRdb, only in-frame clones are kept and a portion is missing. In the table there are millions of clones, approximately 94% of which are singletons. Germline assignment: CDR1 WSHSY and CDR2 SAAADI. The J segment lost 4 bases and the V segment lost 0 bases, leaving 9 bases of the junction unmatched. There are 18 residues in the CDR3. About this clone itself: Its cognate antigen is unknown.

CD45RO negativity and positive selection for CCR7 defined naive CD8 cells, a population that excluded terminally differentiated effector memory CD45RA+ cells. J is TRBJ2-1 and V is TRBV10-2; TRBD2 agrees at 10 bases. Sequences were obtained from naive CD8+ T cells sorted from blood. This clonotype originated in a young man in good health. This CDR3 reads CASSESPSGSSGYNEQFF. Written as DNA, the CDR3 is TGCGCCAGCAGTGAGTCTCCTAGCGGGAGCAGCGGATACAATGAGCAGTTCTTC.